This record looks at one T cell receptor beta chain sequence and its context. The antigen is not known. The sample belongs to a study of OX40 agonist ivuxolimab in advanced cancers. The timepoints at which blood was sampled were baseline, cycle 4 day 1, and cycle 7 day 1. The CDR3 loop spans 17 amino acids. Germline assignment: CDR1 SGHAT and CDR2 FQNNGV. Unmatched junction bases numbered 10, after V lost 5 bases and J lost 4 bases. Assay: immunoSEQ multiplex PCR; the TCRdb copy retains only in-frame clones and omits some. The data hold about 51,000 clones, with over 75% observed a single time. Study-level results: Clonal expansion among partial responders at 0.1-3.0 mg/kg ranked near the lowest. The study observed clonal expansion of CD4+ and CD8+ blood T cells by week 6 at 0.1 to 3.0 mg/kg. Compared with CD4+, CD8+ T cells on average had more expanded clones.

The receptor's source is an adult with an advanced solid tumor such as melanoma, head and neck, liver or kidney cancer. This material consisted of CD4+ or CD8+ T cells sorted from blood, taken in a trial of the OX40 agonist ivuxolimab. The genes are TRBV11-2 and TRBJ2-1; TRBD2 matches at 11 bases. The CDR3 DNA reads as TGTGCCAGCAGCAGACTAGCGGGAACCAGACTGTACAATGAGCAGTTCTTC. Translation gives CASSRLAGTRLYNEQFF. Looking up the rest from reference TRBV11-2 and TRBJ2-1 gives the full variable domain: EAGVAQSPRYKIIEKRQSVAFWCNPISGHATLYWYQQILGQGPKLLIQFQNNGVVDDSQLPKDRFSAERLKGVDSTLKIQPAKLEDSAVYLCASSRLAGTRLYNEQFFGPGTRLTVL.